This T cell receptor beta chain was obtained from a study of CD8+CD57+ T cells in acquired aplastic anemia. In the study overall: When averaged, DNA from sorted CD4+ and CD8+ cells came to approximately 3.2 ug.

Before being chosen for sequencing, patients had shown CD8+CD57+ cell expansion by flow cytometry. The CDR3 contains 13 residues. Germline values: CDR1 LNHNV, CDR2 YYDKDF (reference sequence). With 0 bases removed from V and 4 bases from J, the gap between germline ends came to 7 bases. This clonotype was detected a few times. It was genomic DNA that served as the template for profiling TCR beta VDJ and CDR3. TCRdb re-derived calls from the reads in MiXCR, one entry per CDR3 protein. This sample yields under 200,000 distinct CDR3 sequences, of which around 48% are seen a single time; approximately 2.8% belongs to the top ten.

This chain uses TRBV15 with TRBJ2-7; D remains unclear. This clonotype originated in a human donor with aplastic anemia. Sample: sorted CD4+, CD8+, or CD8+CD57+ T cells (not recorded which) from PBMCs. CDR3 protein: CATSRDRVYEQYF. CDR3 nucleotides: TGTGCCACCAGCAGAGATCGGGTATACGAGCAGTACTTC.